Each of the 18 T cell receptor beta chains below was sequenced from the same sample in a study of blood T cells in healthy people across ages. Through a sample-barcoded 5' primer and a J-beta primer mix, a second PCR was run for roughly 6 to 12 cycles. TCRdb itself ran the 5' RACE reads through MiXCR, one entry per CDR3 protein. The sample consists of fewer than 1,000,000 distinct CDR3 sequences, under 45% of them appearing once. The sample consisted of blood. These TCRs come from a man aged 55-75 years in good health.

The chain carries TRBV7-6 and TRBJ2-7; no clear D gene. The CDR3 has 16 amino acids. The V gene lost 5 bases and the J gene lost 0 bases, with 17 bases spanning the gap. Germline CDR1 reads SGHVS; CDR2 reads FNYEAQ. This chain's CDR3 is CASSPAMRISSYEQYF. The CDR3 DNA follows: TGTGCCAGCAGCCCTGCCATGAGAATATCCTCCTACGAGCAGTACTTC.

Only a few counts were recorded for this clonotype. The V call is TRBV4-3, the J call TRBJ2-7, with D hard to call. This CDR3 is 15 amino acids long. Trimming stripped 2 bases from V and 7 bases from J, with 18 bases between. Germline CDR1 is LGHNA and CDR2 is YSLEER. CDR3 in amino acids: CASSQNKGWANEQYF. CDR3 nucleotides: TGCGCCAGCAGCCAAAACAAGGGTTGGGCAAATGAGCAGTACTTC.

The V and J genes are TRBV30 and TRBJ2-7; D is possibly TRBD2 (8 bases). This CDR3 region has 15 residues. Germline assignment: CDR1 GTSNPN and CDR2 SVGIG (reference sequence). The V end was cut by 1 base, the J end by 0 bases, with 13 bases between. CDR3 in amino acids: CAWSATGTSSYEQYF. The CDR3 DNA follows: TGTGCCTGGAGTGCGACAGGGACTAGCTCCTACGAGCAGTACTTC.

This clonotype was counted only a few times. The chain couples TRBV27 to TRBJ1-5; 8 bases line up with TRBD1. The CDR3 runs to 15 residues. The J segment lost 3 bases and the V segment lost 5 bases, leaving 6 bases of the junction unmatched. Germline V gene data show CDR1 as MNHEY and CDR2 as SMNVEV (reference sequence). The CDR3 here is CASSPWTGNNQPQHF. In DNA form, the CDR3 reads TGTGCCAGCAGTCCCTGGACAGGGAACAATCAGCCCCAGCATTTT.

This clonotype was detected a few times. V usage is TRBV5-8 and J usage is TRBJ2-3, with 10 positions matching TRBD2. The CDR3 is 14 amino acids. J was trimmed by 5 bases and V by 4 bases; bases with no gene match: 4. The V gene's germline CDR1 is SGHTS and CDR2 YDEGEE. In nucleotides, the CDR3 is TGTGCCAGCAGCGTGGGACTAGCGCAAGATACGCAGTATTTT. It encodes CASSVGLAQDTQYF.

V gene TRBV2 combines with J gene TRBJ1-1; 11 bases are a match to TRBD1. The V gene's germline CDR1 is SNHLY and CDR2 FYNNEI. The V segment lost 8 bases and the J segment 5 bases; nucleotides outside the gene matches: 1. The CDR3 extends over 12 amino acids. CDR3 DNA sequence: TGTGCCAGCGGGACAGGGGGAACTGAAGCTTTCTTT. Its translation: CASGTGGTEAFF.

The chain carries TRBV14 and TRBJ1-2; 7 bases are shared with TRBD1. The V segment lost 0 bases and the J segment 6 bases; nucleotides outside the gene matches: 10. CDR3 length equals 16 residues. Per the germline V gene, CDR1 is SGHDN and CDR2 is FVKESK. The CDR3 bases are TGTGCCAGCAGCCAAGAAGTTCGGCAGGGGGGCGATGGCTACACCTTC. Its protein is CASSQEVRQGGDGYTF. Drawing the rest from reference TRBV14 and TRBJ1-2, the complete variable domain is EAGVTQFPSHSVIEKGQTVTLRCDPISGHDNLYWYRRVMGKEIKFLLHFVKESKQDESGMPNNRFLAERTGGTYSTLKVQPAELEDSGVYFCASSQEVRQGGDGYTFGSGTRLTVV.

The genes are TRBV25-1 and TRBJ2-7; no clear D gene. The V gene's germline CDR1 is MGHDK and CDR2 SYGVNS. Trimming removed 1 base at V and 0 bases at J, with 7 bases between. The CDR3 is made up of 14 amino acids. The CDR3 protein is CASSEWSNSYEQYF. The CDR3 bases are TGTGCCAGCAGTGAATGGAGCAACTCCTACGAGCAGTACTTC.

This clonotype was observed a few times. The V call is TRBV5-1, the J call TRBJ2-7, with 7 bases fitting TRBD2. V dropped 2 bases and J dropped 0; count of bases not matched to a gene: 8. This CDR3 spans 16 amino acids. The germline V gene has CDR1 SGHRS and CDR2 YFSETQ. The CDR3: CASSFGLRDYSYEQYF. DNA of the CDR3: TGCGCCAGCAGCTTTGGTCTCCGGGACTACTCCTACGAGCAGTACTTC. The full variable domain, in which reference TRBV5-1 and TRBJ2-7 provide the parts outside the CDR3, is KAGVTQTPRYLIKTRGQQVTLSCSPISGHRSVSWYQQTPGQGLQFLFEYFSETQRNKGNFPGRFSGRQFSNSRSEMNVSTLELGDSALYLCASSFGLRDYSYEQYFGPGTRLTVT.

The CDR3 DNA sequence: TGCAGGAAGGACAGGGGGCAAAGCGGGGAGCTGTTTTTT. Translated: CRKDRGQSGELFF. The chain is built from TRBV20-1 and TRBJ2-2; 11 bases match TRBD1. The germline V gene encodes CDR1 DFQATT and CDR2 SNEGSKA (reference sequence). This CDR3 is built from 13 residues.

The V call is TRBV20-1, the J call TRBJ1-2; 7 bases align to TRBD1. The junction had 5 bases not matched to a gene; V was cut back by 6 bases and J by 4 bases. This CDR3 spans 12 amino acids. The V gene's germline CDR1 is DFQATT and CDR2 SNEGSKA (reference sequence). CDR3 in DNA: TGCAGTGCGAAGGACAGGACCTATGGCTACACCTTC. Translation gives CSAKDRTYGYTF.

The chain employs TRBV5-1 and TRBJ2-5; D might be TRBD2 (5 bases). CDR1 SGHRS and CDR2 YFSETQ come from the germline V gene. Trimming left V 6 bases short and J 5 bases short, with 23 bases between. The CDR3 covers 16 residues. The CDR3 DNA reads TGCGCCAGCAATTTGGGCCCAACCGGAAGAGGGGAGACCCAGTACTTC. Amino acid sequence: CASNLGPTGRGETQYF.

The J gene is TRBJ2-1, the V gene TRBV20-1; D is undetermined. Germline V lookup: CDR1 DFQATT, CDR2 SNEGSKA (reference sequence). Trimming removed 8 bases at V and 0 bases at J, with 11 bases between. The CDR3 sequence is 13 residues long. The CDR3 DNA reads as TGCAGTCTTTCGCGGAGCTCCTACAATGAGCAGTTCTTC. Its translation: CSLSRSSYNEQFF.

This sequence joins TRBV11-2 and TRBJ2-3; possible D gene TRBD1, 6 bases. This CDR3 has 15 residues. V was clipped by 7 bases and J by 0 bases, with 14 bases between them. Germline V gene data show CDR1 as SGHAT and CDR2 as FQNNGV. CDR3 sequence (DNA): TGTGCCAGCACTCCAGAGGGGGTTAGCACAGATACGCAGTATTTT. This gives the protein CASTPEGVSTDTQYF.

This clonotype was seen a few times. The J gene is TRBJ2-7, the V gene TRBV27, with 11 bases fitting TRBD1. Germline V gene lookup returns CDR1 MNHEY and CDR2 SMNVEV (reference sequence). The CDR3 contains 16 residues. With V trimmed by 1 base and J by 3 bases, 5 bases remained unmatched. This chain's CDR3 is CASSLFMGTGGYEQYF. CDR3 in DNA: TGTGCCAGCAGTTTATTTATGGGGACAGGGGGCTACGAGCAGTACTTC.

This clonotype has more than one count but fewer than ten. The V gene is TRBV4-3, the J gene TRBJ2-4; 7 nucleotides align to TRBD2. CDR3 length equals 16 residues. The J segment lost 0 bases and the V segment lost 0 bases, leaving 2 bases of the junction unmatched. The V gene's germline CDR1 is LGHNA and CDR2 YSLEER. CDR3 DNA: TGCGCCAGCAGCCAAGATCGGGGGGTAGCCAAAAACATTCAGTACTTC. This sequence encodes CASSQDRGVAKNIQYF.

This clonotype was counted between two and nine times. The gene calls are TRBV6-1 and TRBJ2-7; D is perhaps TRBD2 (5 bases). Trimming left V 2 bases short and J 1 base short, with 9 bases between. The CDR3 runs to 14 residues. Germline loops: CDR1 MNHNS, CDR2 SASEGT. CDR3 nucleotide sequence: TGTGCCAGCAGTGAATCGGGGTCTTCCTACGAGCAGTACTTC. Amino acids: CASSESGSSYEQYF.

V and J are TRBV29-1 and TRBJ2-3; 10 bases map to TRBD2. This CDR3 region has 16 residues. V shed 6 bases, J shed 0 bases, and the junction held 9 bases outside the gene matches. CDR1 is SQVTM, CDR2 ANQGSEA, per germline. In DNA form, the CDR3 reads TGCAGCGTCCTGGGGCCTAGCGGGGGTAGCACAGATACGCAGTATTTT. Protein: CSVLGPSGGSTDTQYF.